This T cell receptor (beta chain) was recovered during a study of T-cell memory formation after mild COVID-19. Broader study findings: Day 15 to 85 contractors were CD4/CD8 balanced; later expanders leaned CD4+. Detection of some responders pre-infection suggested pre-existing cross-reactive memory T cells participated.

TCRdb ran MiXCR on the 5' RACE reads and lists one entry per CDR3 protein. The sample holds a few hundred thousand distinct CDR3 sequences, around a tenth seen once. This clonotype was counted between two and nine times. Its specificity is unknown. Germline V lookup: CDR1 KGHSH, CDR2 LQKENI. V lost 3 bases and J lost 0; bases outside the gene matches: 1. This CDR3 has 14 amino acids. The sequenced sample consisted of PBMCs or a T cell subset sorted from them (not recorded which). The source is a man in his late teens or twenties who had mild COVID-19 (a few samples of this study predate the infection). Cell type and time point are not known. The chain recombines TRBV18 with TRBJ2-5; the match to TRBD1 covers 7 bases. As DNA, the CDR3 is TGTGCCAGCTCACCGGACAGGAACCAAGAGACCCAGTACTTC. Translated: CASSPDRNQETQYF.